This T cell receptor (beta chain) was retrieved from a study of blood T cell repertoires in COVID-19. Study background: The study drew acute and convalescent COVID-19 samples from the United States, Italy and Spain. T cells, B-cell-depleted T cells, or PBMCs supplied cDNA or gDNA.

With V trimmed by 0 bases and J by 4 bases, 5 bases remained unmatched. Germline CDR1 MNHNS, CDR2 SASEGT. The CDR3 is 17 residues long. Under the authors' procedure: Amplification from reference gene primers served as the basis for estimated nucleated cell counts. Generated by immunoSEQ multiplex PCR, the TCRdb table keeps only in-frame clones and is missing some. The V and J calls and clone size are taken from that table; D and trimming were inferred from the DNA. Here the sample spans under 150,000 clones, around 81% being singletons. The gene calls are TRBV6-1 and TRBJ2-3; 12 bases agree with TRBD2. The TCR comes from a woman aged 40 to 50 with active or convalescent COVID-19. The sample consisted of peripheral blood. CDR3 in DNA: TGTGCCAGCAGTGAAGCCGGGCCTAGCGGGGGGGCAGATACGCAGTATTTT. This gives the protein CASSEAGPSGGADTQYF.